This entry lists 5 T cell receptor beta chains sequenced from one sample in a study of shared clonotypes between healthy human individuals. Produced via immunoSEQ multiplex PCR; TCRdb's table is partial and in-frame only. This table holds about 2.1 million clones, more than 85% found once. Only CD45RO-negative cells positively selected for CCR7 counted as naive CD8 cells, so terminally differentiated effector memory CD45RA+ cells were excluded. The sample comprised naive CD8+ T cells from PBMCs. The source of these receptors is a man between 18 and 35 years old in good health. Some clones in this sample may be carry-over from other donors' samples.

This clone was seen a single time. Distinct nucleotide sequences in the sample also encode this CDR3. This chain uses TRBV19 with TRBJ2-7, with TRBD2 matching 9 bases. The J segment lost 0 bases and the V segment lost 2 bases, leaving 2 bases of the junction unmatched. This CDR3 has 15 residues. Per germline, CDR1 LNHDA and CDR2 SQIVND (reference sequence). CDR3 residues: CASSISSGSSYEQYF. In nucleotides, the CDR3 is TGTGCCAGTAGTATAAGTAGCGGGAGCTCCTACGAGCAGTACTTC. The full variable domain, completed using reference TRBV19 and TRBJ2-7, is DGGITQSPKYLFRKEGQNVTLSCEQNLNHDAMYWYRQDPGQGLRLIYYSQIVNDFQKGDIAEGYSVSREKKESFPLTVTSAQKNPTAFYLCASSISSGSSYEQYFGPGTRLTVT.

This chain connects TRBV11-2 to TRBJ2-7; D unresolved. V was trimmed by 3 bases and J by 3 bases, leaving 12 bases between them. The CDR3 is 14 amino acids. Germline V gene data show CDR1 as SGHAT and CDR2 as FQNNGV. DNA for the CDR3: TGTGCCAGCAGCTTTCGAACGTCGGACTACGAGCAGTACTTC. Translation gives CASSFRTSDYEQYF.

This rearrangement joins TRBV5-6 to TRBJ1-5; a weak D match, TRBD1 (6 bases). CDR3 length: 15 amino acids. V was cut by 1 base and J by 7 bases, with 15 bases left in between. The germline gives CDR1 SGHDT, CDR2 YYEEEE. The DNA of the CDR3 is TGTGCCAGCAGCTTGAATAGGGGGGAACGGCAGCCCCAGCATTTT. Protein sequence: CASSLNRGERQPQHF.

A word on this clone: Other nucleotide sequences in the sample specify the same CDR3. CDR3 DNA sequence: TGTGCCAGCAGTTACTCGGACAGCTACGAGCAGTACTTC. This sequence encodes CASSYSDSYEQYF. V usage is TRBV6-5 and J usage is TRBJ2-7, with D perhaps TRBD1 (6 bases). Germline CDR1 reads MNHEY; CDR2 reads SVGAGI. The CDR3 is 13 amino acids. Between the trimmed V and J ends, which lost 0 bases and 3 bases, there was a span of 6 bases.

CDR3 region: CASSPELQGGTIGNQPQHF. The CDR3 nucleotides read TGTGCCAGTAGTCCAGAGCTACAGGGGGGGACTATAGGTAATCAGCCCCAGCATTTT. The J gene is TRBJ1-5, the V gene TRBV19; TRBD1 agrees at 8 bases. J lost 4 bases, V lost 5 bases, and 19 bases had no gene match. Germline loops: CDR1 LNHDA, CDR2 SQIVND (reference sequence). CDR3 size: 19 residues.